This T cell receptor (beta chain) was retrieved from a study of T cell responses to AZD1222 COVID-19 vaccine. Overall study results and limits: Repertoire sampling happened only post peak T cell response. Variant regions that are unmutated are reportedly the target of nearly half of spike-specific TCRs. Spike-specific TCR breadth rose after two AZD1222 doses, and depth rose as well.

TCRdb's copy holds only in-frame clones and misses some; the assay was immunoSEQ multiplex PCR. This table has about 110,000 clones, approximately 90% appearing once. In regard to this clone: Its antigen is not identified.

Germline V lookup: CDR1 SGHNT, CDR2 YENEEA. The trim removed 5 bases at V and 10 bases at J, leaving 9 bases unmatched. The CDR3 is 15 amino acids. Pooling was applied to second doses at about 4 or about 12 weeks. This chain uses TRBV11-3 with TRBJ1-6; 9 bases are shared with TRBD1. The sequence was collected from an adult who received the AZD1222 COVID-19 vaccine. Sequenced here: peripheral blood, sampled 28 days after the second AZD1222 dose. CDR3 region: CASSPRTGVNSPLHF. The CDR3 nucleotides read TGTGCCAGCAGCCCAAGGACAGGGGTAAACTCACCCCTCCACTTT. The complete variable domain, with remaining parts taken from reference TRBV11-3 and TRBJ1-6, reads EAGVVQSPRYKIIEKKQPVAFWCNPISGHNTLYWYLQNLGQGPELLIRYENEEAVDDSQLPKDRFSAERLKGVDSTLKIQPAELGDSAVYLCASSPRTGVNSPLHFGNGTRLTVT.